This is a list of T cell receptor beta chains from one sample in a study of blood T cell repertoires in COVID-19. Sequencing used immunoSEQ multiplex PCR; TCRdb keeps in-frame clones, though not all of them. The table records hundreds of thousands of clones, 86% of them present only once. The sample was peripheral blood. The receptors here all came from a woman aged 80 or older with COVID-19, enrolled during active disease. CDR3s include the opening cysteine and the closing phenylalanine or tryptophan. D genes are given only for firm matches. Clone size is given for some rows only: seen once, a few or many times, or a class if the clone is expanded.

v_gene	j_gene	d_gene	abundance	CDR3nt	CDR3aa
TRBV5-6	TRBJ1-2	TRBD1	once	TGTGCCAGCAGGGTCAGGGGGTCAGCGGATGGCTACACCTTC	CASRVRGSADGYTF
TRBV10-3	TRBJ1-1	-	once	TGTGCCATCACTGCGGCAGGGACTAACACTGAAGCTTTCTTT	CAITAAGTNTEAFF
TRBV28	TRBJ2-7	TRBD1	-	TGTGCCAGCAGTCCCCCGGGACAGGGAACGTCGAACGAGCAGTACTTC	CASSPPGQGTSNEQYF
TRBV5-1	TRBJ1-2	-	-	TGCGCCAGCAGCCTCCAGGGGACCTATGGCTACACCTTC	CASSLQGTYGYTF
TRBV10-3	TRBJ2-3	TRBD1	once	TGTGCCATCAGCCGACAGGGCGCGATAGATACGCAGTATTTT	CAISRQGAIDTQYF
TRBV3-1/TRBV3-2	TRBJ2-7	TRBD2	-	TGTGCCAGCAGCCAAGGAAGTCTAGCGGGGGTTTACGAGCAGTACTTC	CASSQGSLAGVYEQYF
TRBV11-2	TRBJ2-2	TRBD2	-	TGTGCCAGCAGCACCGGGACTAGCGGCACCGGGGAGCTGTTTTTT	CASSTGTSGTGELFF
TRBV19	TRBJ2-7	-	-	TGTGCCAGTAGTCCCTCGGGGACAAACGACTACGAGCAGTACTTC	CASSPSGTNDYEQYF
TRBV5-1	TRBJ2-2	TRBD2	-	TGCGCCAGCTCCCCAGTTGCGGGGGGCACCGGGGAGCTGTTTTTT	CASSPVAGGTGELFF
TRBV7-8	TRBJ1-5	-	-	TGTGCCAGCAGCTCAGCGGGAGAAAATCAGCCCCAGCATTTT	CASSSAGENQPQHF
TRBV6-2/TRBV6-3	TRBJ1-1	-	-	TGTGCCAGCAGTTACCCGTATACTATGAACACTGAAGCTTTCTTT	CASSYPYTMNTEAFF
TRBV7-9	TRBJ1-5	TRBD1	-	TGTGCCAGCAGCCGGGACAGGGGTGATCAGCCCCAGCATTTT	CASSRDRGDQPQHF
TRBV15	TRBJ1-2	-	once	TGTGCCACCAGCAGAGACCTGGACAGTTATGGCTACACCTTC	CATSRDLDSYGYTF
TRBV28	TRBJ1-1	TRBD1	-	TGTGCCAGCAGTCCTCCAGGGGGCCGGGACACTGAAGCTTTCTTT	CASSPPGGRDTEAFF
TRBV19	TRBJ2-1	TRBD1	-	TGTGCCAGTAGTGTTCAACAGGGGGAGCAGTTCTTC	CASSVQQGEQFF
TRBV7-2	TRBJ2-5	TRBD2	-	TGTGCCAGCAGCCAGGGGACTAGCGGGGGGCCGGAGACCCAGTACTTC	CASSQGTSGGPETQYF
TRBV11-3	TRBJ2-1	TRBD2	once	TGTGCCAGCAGCTTAGACGCTAGCGGGGGCTACAATGAGCAGTTCTTC	CASSLDASGGYNEQFF
TRBV10-3	TRBJ1-3	-	once	TGTGCCATCAGTGAAGGGGTAGGAAACACCATATATTTT	CAISEGVGNTIYF
TRBV28	TRBJ1-2	-	-	TGTGCCAGCAGTTTATCGGGGTCGGGGGTTCGCAGCTACACCTTC	CASSLSGSGVRSYTF
TRBV5-5	TRBJ1-6	-	-	TGTGCCAGCAGCTTGAGTCTCGGGGGATCCTATAATTCACCCCTCCACTTT	CASSLSLGGSYNSPLHF
TRBV11-3	TRBJ2-7	TRBD1	-	TGTGCCAGCAGCCAGACAGGGGCAGAGATCTACGAGCAGTACTTC	CASSQTGAEIYEQYF
TRBV5-4	TRBJ2-2	-	-	TGTGCCAGCAGCGCGAGCCCGAGAGAGGAGCTGTTTTTT	CASSASPREELFF
TRBV18	TRBJ1-4	-	-	TGTGCCAGCTCGGGAGGTCAGAATGAAAAACTGTTTTTT	CASSGGQNEKLFF
TRBV28	TRBJ1-2	-	-	TGTGCCACCATGCAGGGGACGGTTAACTATGGCTACACCTTC	CATMQGTVNYGYTF
TRBV6-5	TRBJ1-5	TRBD1	-	TGTGCCAGCCGTAGTCCGACAGGGAAAAATCAGCCCCAGCATTTT	CASRSPTGKNQPQHF
TRBV7-2	TRBJ2-7	TRBD1	-	TGTGCCAGCAGCTCGGACAGGGGTCTCTCCGAGCAGTACTTC	CASSSDRGLSEQYF
TRBV7-9	TRBJ2-5	-	-	TGTGCCAGCAGCTCGGACATCCAAGAGACCCAGTACTTC	CASSSDIQETQYF
TRBV5-1	TRBJ1-6	-	-	TGCGCCAGCAGCTTATCAAGCGATCCTAGGGAGACCCTCCACTTT	CASSLSSDPRETLHF
TRBV5-1	TRBJ1-1	-	-	TGCGCCAGCAGCTACACATCGGCGGTAGGTACATCTGAAGCTTTCTTT	CASSYTSAVGTSEAFF
TRBV6-1	TRBJ2-5	-	-	TGTGCCAGCAGTGAAGGGAACAGACAAGAGACCCAGTACTTC	CASSEGNRQETQYF
TRBV7-9	TRBJ1-1	TRBD1	-	TGTGCCAGCAGCTTAGCGACAGGGATGAACACTGAAGCTTTCTTT	CASSLATGMNTEAFF
TRBV30	TRBJ1-3	-	few	TGTGCCTGGAGTGTACCGGGGAACTCTGGAAACACCATATATTTT	CAWSVPGNSGNTIYF
TRBV7-2	TRBJ2-3	-	-	TGTGCCAGCAGCCTGACCAGCGTCGCGTCTAGCACAGATACGCAGTATTTT	CASSLTSVASSTDTQYF
TRBV21-1	TRBJ1-1	-	-	TGTGCCAGCAGCAAAGAGGTGGGCCCTAACACTGAAGCTTTCTTT	CASSKEVGPNTEAFF
TRBV7-9	TRBJ1-5	-	-	TGTGCCAGCAGCTTCTCGTATAGCAATCAGCCCCAGCATTTT	CASSFSYSNQPQHF
TRBV3-1/TRBV3-2	TRBJ2-1	TRBD2	-	TGTGCCAGCAGCCAAGAAGCGGCGGGGGGTTACAATGAGCAGTTCTTC	CASSQEAAGGYNEQFF
TRBV7-9	TRBJ1-2	-	-	TGTGCCAGCAGCTTTAGTGCAGGAAACTATGGCTACACCTTC	CASSFSAGNYGYTF
TRBV3-1/TRBV3-2	TRBJ1-2	TRBD1	-	TGTGCCAGCAGCCAATGGGGACAGGGGGACTATGGCTACACCTTC	CASSQWGQGDYGYTF
TRBV5-1	TRBJ1-2	-	-	TGCGCCAGCAGCTTGGCCAGGATGGACGGGAATGGCTACACCTTC	CASSLARMDGNGYTF
TRBV19	TRBJ1-4	-	-	TGTGCCAGTAGTCCACGAGACACGCGGATTAGGGGCACTAATGAAAAACTGTTTTTT	CASSPRDTRIRGTNEKLFF
TRBV6-5	TRBJ1-4	-	few	TGTGCCAGCAGTTACGGAGCGAATGAAAAACTGTTTTTT	CASSYGANEKLFF